This T cell receptor beta chain is from a study of spatial heterogeneity in lung cancer. Study as a whole: There were consistently more beta-chain sequences detected than alpha-chain sequences.

The CDR3 covers 17 residues. The V gene's germline CDR1 is MGHRA and CDR2 YSYEKL. V was clipped by 3 bases and J by 2 bases; unmatched bases: 10. The sample's time point: sample taken at primary tumor resection. The donors comprised 60 to 85 untreated early-stage non-small cell lung cancer patients. Carried by each TCR cDNA molecule was a unique molecular identifier. TCRdb redid the calling of the 5' RACE reads with MiXCR, one entry per CDR3 protein. Of more than 35,000 distinct CDR3 sequences listed, less than 6.5% are singletons. This clonotype was picked up many times. This sequence was found in a female donor with early-stage non-small cell lung cancer. This specimen was PBMCs, taken at surgery. The chain uses TRBV4-1 and TRBJ2-3; 8 bases match TRBD2. The CDR3 region has the DNA TGCGCCAGCAGCCAGAGGGCGCGGGGGGCCTTCACAGATACGCAGTATTTT. Its protein product is CASSQRARGAFTDTQYF.